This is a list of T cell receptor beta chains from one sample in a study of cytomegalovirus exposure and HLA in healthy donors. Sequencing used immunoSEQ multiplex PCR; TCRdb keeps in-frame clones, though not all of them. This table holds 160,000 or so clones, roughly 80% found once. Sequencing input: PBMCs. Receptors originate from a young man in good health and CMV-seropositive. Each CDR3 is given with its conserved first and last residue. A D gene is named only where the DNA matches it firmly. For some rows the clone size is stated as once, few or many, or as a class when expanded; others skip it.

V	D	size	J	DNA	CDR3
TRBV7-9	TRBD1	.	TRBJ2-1	TGTGCCAGCAGCTCCCCAAACAGGGGTTTTTACAATGAGCAGTTCTTC	CASSSPNRGFYNEQFF
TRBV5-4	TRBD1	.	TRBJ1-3	TGTGCCAGCAGCACCGCCGGGACAGGGGGCTCCGGAAACACCATATATTTT	CASSTAGTGGSGNTIYF
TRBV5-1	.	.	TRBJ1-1	TGCGCCAGCAGCCTAAGCAGGGGAGAAGCTTTCTTT	CASSLSRGEAFF
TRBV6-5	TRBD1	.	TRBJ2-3	TGTGCCAGCAGTTACGGGACAGTTAGCACAGATACGCAGTATTTT	CASSYGTVSTDTQYF
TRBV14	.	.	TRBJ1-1	TGTGCCAGCAGCCAAGGGGCCTACACTGAAGCTTTCTTT	CASSQGAYTEAFF
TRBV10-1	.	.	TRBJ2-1	TGCGCCAGCAGTGAGTTGGGCCGTAATGAGCAGTTCTTC	CASSELGRNEQFF
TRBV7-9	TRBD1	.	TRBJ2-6	TGTGCCAGCAGCCCAGTGGGACAGGGCAACGTCCTGACTTTC	CASSPVGQGNVLTF
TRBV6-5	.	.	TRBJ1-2	TGTGCCAGCAGTTTTAACGGAGACTATGGCTACACCTTC	CASSFNGDYGYTF
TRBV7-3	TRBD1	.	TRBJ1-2	TGTGCCAGCAGCTTAAATGGACAGGGACTGGGGGGCTACACCTTC	CASSLNGQGLGGYTF
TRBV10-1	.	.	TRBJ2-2	TGCGCCAGCAGTGACAGGTTCGGCTTTAACACCGGGGAGCTGTTTTTT	CASSDRFGFNTGELFF
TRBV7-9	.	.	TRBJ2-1	TGTGCCAGCAGTGCGATCGGGAAAGAGCAGTTCTTC	CASSAIGKEQFF
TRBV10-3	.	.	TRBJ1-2	TGTGCCATCAGTGAGTCGGTCGATTTCGGCTATGGCTACACCTTC	CAISESVDFGYGYTF
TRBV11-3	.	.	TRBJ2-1	TGTGCCAGCAGCTCCGAAAATAGTGGGGGGTACAATGAGCAGTTCTTC	CASSSENSGGYNEQFF
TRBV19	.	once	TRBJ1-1	TGTGCCAGTAGTATGAGGCAGCCCAACACTGAAGCTTTCTTT	CASSMRQPNTEAFF
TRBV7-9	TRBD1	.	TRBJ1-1	TGTGCCAGCAGCTTAGAGGTCAGGGGGCCCGTGACTGAAGCTTTCTTT	CASSLEVRGPVTEAFF
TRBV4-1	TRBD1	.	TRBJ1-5	TGCGCCAGCAGCCAGACAGGGCTCAATCAGCCCCAGCATTTT	CASSQTGLNQPQHF
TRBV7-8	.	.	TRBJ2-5	TGTGCCAGCAGCTTAGTCCCGGGGGAGACCCAGTACTTC	CASSLVPGETQYF
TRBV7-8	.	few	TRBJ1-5	TGTGCCAGCAGCGAAAACAGGGCTCAAAATCAGCCCCAGCATTTT	CASSENRAQNQPQHF
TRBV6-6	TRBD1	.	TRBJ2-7	TGTGCCAGCAGTCTCCGATCGGGACAGGTGGCCTACGAGCAGTACTTC	CASSLRSGQVAYEQYF
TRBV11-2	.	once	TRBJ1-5	TGTGCCAGCCGCCGATGGGCGAACATCAATCAGCCCCAGCATTTT	CASRRWANINQPQHF
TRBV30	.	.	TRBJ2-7	TGTGCCTGGGCCAGACAGTACGAGCAGTACTTC	CAWARQYEQYF
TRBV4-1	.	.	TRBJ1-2	TGCGCCAGCAGCCAAGCTTTAACTGGGGCGCTTGGCTATGGCTACACCTTC	CASSQALTGALGYGYTF
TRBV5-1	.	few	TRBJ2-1	TGCGCCAGCAGTTCGAGTCGGGGTGAGCAGTTCTTC	CASSSSRGEQFF
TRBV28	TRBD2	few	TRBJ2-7	TGTGCCAGCAGTTTCCCGGGACTAGTCCTGTACTTC	CASSFPGLVLYF
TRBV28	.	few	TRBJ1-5	TGTGCCAGCAGTCCTGACACGATTGGGCCCCAGCATTTT	CASSPDTIGPQHF
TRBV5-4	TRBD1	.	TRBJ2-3	TGTGCCAGCAGCTTGGACAGGGGGCTAACAGATACGCAGTATTTT	CASSLDRGLTDTQYF
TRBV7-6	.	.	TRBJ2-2	TGTGCCAGCAGATACAGTGGGTACGGCACCGGGGAGCTGTTTTTT	CASRYSGYGTGELFF
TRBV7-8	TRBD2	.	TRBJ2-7	TGTGCCAGCAGCTTAATAGCGGGAGTCTACGAGCAGTACTTC	CASSLIAGVYEQYF
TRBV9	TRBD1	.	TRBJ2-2	TGTGCCAGCAGCGTAGAGGGGGCGCGGGCCGGGGAGCTGTTTTTT	CASSVEGARAGELFF
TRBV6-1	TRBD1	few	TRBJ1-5	TGTGCGGCCGGACAGGGCGCGAATCAGCCCCAGCATTTT	CAAGQGANQPQHF
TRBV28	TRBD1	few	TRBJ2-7	TGTGCCAGCAGCCAGACAGGGGAGGCCTACGAGCAGTACTTC	CASSQTGEAYEQYF
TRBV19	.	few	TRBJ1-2	TGTGCCAGTAGTCAGGGCTCCTACTATGGCTACACCTTC	CASSQGSYYGYTF
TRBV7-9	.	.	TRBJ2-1	TGTGCCAGCAGCTCGGGGACATCCTCCTACAATGAGCAGTTCTTC	CASSSGTSSYNEQFF
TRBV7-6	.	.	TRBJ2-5	TGTGCCAGCAGCTTAGGTCTGGGCTGGGAGACCCAGTACTTC	CASSLGLGWETQYF
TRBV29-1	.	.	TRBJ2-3	TGCAGCGTTGATCTCTTCACGGTTGCAGATACGCAGTATTTT	CSVDLFTVADTQYF
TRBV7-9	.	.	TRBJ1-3	TGTGCCAGCAGCTTCGGGGGCTCTGGAAACACCATATATTTT	CASSFGGSGNTIYF
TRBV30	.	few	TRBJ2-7	TGTGCCTGGAGTGTCAGCTACGAGCAGTACTTC	CAWSVSYEQYF
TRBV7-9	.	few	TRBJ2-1	TGTGCCAGCAGCCCCACCTACAATGAGCAGTTCTTC	CASSPTYNEQFF
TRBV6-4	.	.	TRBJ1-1	TGTGCCAGCAGTGAGGACAGAGGGGGGGGCACTGAAGCTTTCTTT	CASSEDRGGGTEAFF
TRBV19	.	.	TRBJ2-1	TGTGCCAGTAGCCTCCGGGTATCTTACAATGAGCAGTTCTTC	CASSLRVSYNEQFF
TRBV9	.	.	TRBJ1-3	TGTGCCAGCAGCGTAGTCCCAGGGGCTAGCTCTGGAAACACCATATATTTT	CASSVVPGASSGNTIYF
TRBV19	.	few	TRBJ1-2	TGTGCCAGTAGGAACCGAGGAGGCGAAGCTGGCTACACCTTC	CASRNRGGEAGYTF
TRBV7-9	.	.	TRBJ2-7	TGTGCCAGCAGCTCCGGGATCGGACCCCTCTACGAGCAGTACTTC	CASSSGIGPLYEQYF
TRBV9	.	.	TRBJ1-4	TGTGCCAGCAGCGGTGCACAAAACGGGAATGAAAAACTGTTTTTT	CASSGAQNGNEKLFF
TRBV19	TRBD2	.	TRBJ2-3	TGTGCCAGTAGTCCCCGTCGGGAGGGAGATACGCAGTATTTT	CASSPRREGDTQYF
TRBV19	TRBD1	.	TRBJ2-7	TGTGCCAGTACAGAGACAGGGACCTACGAGCAGTACTTC	CASTETGTYEQYF
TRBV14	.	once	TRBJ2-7	TGTGCCAGCAGCCCAATCGGGGGAGCCTACGAGCAGTACTTC	CASSPIGGAYEQYF
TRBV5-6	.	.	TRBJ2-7	TGTGCCAGCAGCGGGCGGGGCTACGAGCAGTACTTC	CASSGRGYEQYF
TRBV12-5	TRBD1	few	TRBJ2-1	TGTGCTAGTGGTTGGACAGGGCAAACCTACAATGAGCAGTTCTTC	CASGWTGQTYNEQFF
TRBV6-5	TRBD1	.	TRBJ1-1	TGTGCCAGCAGTTACACAGGGGGGGATGAAGCTTTCTTT	CASSYTGGDEAFF
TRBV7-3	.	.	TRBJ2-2	TGTGCCAGCAGCCCAGTTGGTGGGGGCTCGAACACCGGGGAGCTGTTTTTT	CASSPVGGGSNTGELFF
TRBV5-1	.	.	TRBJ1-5	TGCACCAGCAGCCCGACAGATCCAAGCAATCAGCCCCAGCATTTT	CTSSPTDPSNQPQHF
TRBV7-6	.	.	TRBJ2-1	TGTGCCAGCAGCTTAGCTGCTGGGGCGACCAATGAGCAGTTCTTC	CASSLAAGATNEQFF
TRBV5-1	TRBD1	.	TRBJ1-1	TGCGCCAGCAGCTCTGGGACAGGGTGGGCTTTCTTT	CASSSGTGWAFF
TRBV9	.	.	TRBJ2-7	TGTGCCAGCAGCGTAGACCCGACAGGACGGGACGAGCAGTACTTC	CASSVDPTGRDEQYF
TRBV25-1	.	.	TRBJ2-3	TGTGCCAGCAGTATCGTAGGGCAGGGAGATACGCAGTATTTT	CASSIVGQGDTQYF
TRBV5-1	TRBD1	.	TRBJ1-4	TGCGCCAGCAGCTTGGCCGCGACAGGGAAAGAAAAACTGTTTTTT	CASSLAATGKEKLFF